The rows below give T cell receptor beta chains drawn from one sample of a study of blood T cell repertoires in COVID-19. Clones were sequenced by immunoSEQ multiplex PCR, and TCRdb holds only the in-frame ones, with some missing. The table lists roughly 150,000 clones, roughly 80% of them singletons. Source material: PBMCs or T cells enriched from blood (not recorded which). Receptors originate from a woman aged 45-60 years who had recovered from COVID-19. Each CDR3 is given with its conserved first and last residue. Fields, in order: J gene, D gene, clone size, V gene, CDR3 DNA, CDR3 protein. D genes are given only for firm matches. The size entry is marked missing in some rows and otherwise reads once, few, many or a size class.

TRBJ2-2	-	-	TRBV27	TGTGCCAGCAGTCTTCTCACCGGGGAGCTGTTTTTT	CASSLLTGELFF
TRBJ1-2	-	-	TRBV7-9	TGTGCCAGCAGCTTAGAACTTTATGGCTACACCTTC	CASSLELYGYTF
TRBJ1-2	-	few	TRBV7-8	TGTGCCAGCAGCTTAGCACAGAGAGACTATGGCTACACCTTC	CASSLAQRDYGYTF
TRBJ2-1	TRBD1	-	TRBV5-1	TGCGCCAGCAGCAAGGAAACTTCCAGGACAGGTCTTGAGCAGTTCTTC	CASSKETSRTGLEQFF
TRBJ1-6	TRBD1	-	TRBV11-2	TGTGCCAGCAGCAACCTGGGACAGGGGAATTCACCCCTCCACTTT	CASSNLGQGNSPLHF
TRBJ2-7	-	-	TRBV5-4	TGTGCCAGCACAAACTGGGCGTATACCTACGAGCAGTACTTC	CASTNWAYTYEQYF
TRBJ1-5	-	-	TRBV11-2	TGTGCCAGCAGCTTAGGACGGGATCAGCCCCAGCATTTT	CASSLGRDQPQHF
TRBJ2-6	TRBD1	-	TRBV27	TGTGCCAGCAGTCCCGGGACAGGTGGCTCTGGGGCCAACGTCCTGACTTTC	CASSPGTGGSGANVLTF
TRBJ1-2	-	-	TRBV10-3	TGTGCCCTGAGTGACGGAGACTATGGCTACACCTTC	CALSDGDYGYTF
TRBJ1-6	TRBD1	-	TRBV2	TGTGCCAGCAGGCCGACAGGGACTTCACCCCTCCACTTT	CASRPTGTSPLHF
TRBJ1-4	-	-	TRBV6-5	TGTGCCAGCAGCCCCGGGGGGTTGAATGAAAAACTGTTTTTT	CASSPGGLNEKLFF
TRBJ1-3	-	-	TRBV3-1/TRBV3-2	TGTGCCAGCCAAGTGGTAGGGGCTGGAAACACCATATATTTT	CASQVVGAGNTIYF
TRBJ2-3	TRBD2	-	TRBV28	TGTGCCAGCAGGCCTAGCGGGGGGACTAGCACAGATACGCAGTATTTT	CASRPSGGTSTDTQYF
TRBJ2-1	-	-	TRBV5-4	TGTGCCAGCAGCTTGGCCGTGGGGGGGCTTTCCTACAATGAGCAGTTCTTC	CASSLAVGGLSYNEQFF
TRBJ1-2	-	once	TRBV28	TGTGCCAGCAGGATAGGACCGACCAGGGGTGGCTACACCTTC	CASRIGPTRGGYTF
TRBJ2-7	-	-	TRBV14	TGTGCCAGCGGTTTCGGTGGCAGGCCCTACGAGCAGTACTTC	CASGFGGRPYEQYF
TRBJ1-1	-	-	TRBV28	TGTGCCAGCAGTCCCCCTTCCAGGGGGAACACTGAAGCTTTCTTT	CASSPPSRGNTEAFF
TRBJ2-1	-	-	TRBV7-3	TGTGCCAGCAGCTTAACTCGCGGGGGCGGGGACGAGCAGTTCTTC	CASSLTRGGGDEQFF
TRBJ2-5	-	-	TRBV5-6	TGTGCCAGCAGCCGCGGGACGCAAGAGACCCAGTACTTC	CASSRGTQETQYF
TRBJ2-2	TRBD1	-	TRBV29-1	TGCAGCGCGACAGGGGCTGGGGAGCTGTTTTTT	CSATGAGELFF